One and the same sample provided the 23 T cell receptor beta chains below, sequenced in a study of long-term antiretroviral therapy in people with HIV. Version v3.0 of the immunoSEQ assay was performed at survey level. TCRdb's table, derived via immunoSEQ multiplex PCR, lists solely in-frame clones and lacks some. The data show about 24,000 clones, 85% to 95% seen once. The sample here was unsorted PBMCs, taken 4.8 to 5 years after starting antiretroviral therapy. Receptors were obtained from a woman aged 50 to 60 with HIV.

On this clone itself: A read error may produce the germline difference seen at one junction end. The gene calls are TRBV7-7 and TRBJ2-5; 8 bases match TRBD2. The CDR3 is made up of 14 amino acids. CDR1 is SSHAT, CDR2 FNYEAQ, per germline (reference sequence). The CDR3 coding sequence is TGTGCTAGCAGCTCTAGCGGGTCCCAAGAGACCCAGTACTTC. Translation gives CASSSSGSQETQYF.

The chain has TRBV6-6 and TRBJ2-7, with D tentatively TRBD2 (6 bases). Trimming took off 4 bases at V and 3 bases at J, with 16 bases between the two ends. Per the germline V gene, CDR1 is MNHNY and CDR2 is SVGAGI (reference sequence). The CDR3 covers 15 residues. The CDR3 DNA reads as TGTGCCAGCAGTTCCTTGGGGGGAGGTGGCTACGAGCAGTACTTC. This codes for CASSSLGGGGYEQYF.

This clone appeared a few times. This chain joins TRBV6-6 and TRBJ2-7; weak D call: TRBD2 (6 bases). V was shortened by 7 bases and J by 7 bases, with 23 bases between the two germline ends. Per germline, CDR1 MNHNY and CDR2 SVGAGI (reference sequence). This CDR3 contains 15 residues. This CDR3 is CASIPEGGTGREQYF. The CDR3 DNA reads TGTGCCAGCATCCCCGAGGGCGGGACCGGGCGGGAGCAGTACTTC.

The CDR3 is CASSAAAYGYTF. CDR3 in DNA: TGTGCCAGCAGTGCGGCTGCCTATGGCTACACCTTC. J is TRBJ1-2 and V is TRBV2; D unclear. The CDR3 loop spans 12 amino acids. V lost 4 bases, J lost 4 bases, and 7 bases lay in between. Germline V gene lookup returns CDR1 SNHLY and CDR2 FYNNEI.

The CDR3 DNA is TGTGCCAGCAGTTATTCCAGTGCAGATACGCAGTATTTT. Protein: CASSYSSADTQYF. The chain uses TRBV6-5 and TRBJ2-3; D gene unclear. The CDR3 has 13 residues. Looked up from germline, CDR1 is MNHEY and CDR2 is SVGAGI. Trimming shortened V by 3 bases and J by 4 bases, and 8 bases separated the two germline ends.

This chain joins TRBV2 and TRBJ2-2; no firm D call. This CDR3 comprises 13 residues. Germline V CDR1 and CDR2: SNHLY, FYNNEI. The ends were cut back, 2 bases at V and 5 bases at J, with 6 bases in the middle. For the CDR3, the DNA is TGTGCCAGCAGTGAAATGGGGACCGGGGAGCTGTTTTTT. Translation: CASSEMGTGELFF.

The rearrangement uses TRBV25-1 and TRBJ2-1, with a possible D match to TRBD2 (5 bases). Germline assignment: CDR1 MGHDK and CDR2 SYGVNS. V dropped 8 bases and J dropped 2 bases, with 13 bases sitting between them. This CDR3 comprises 14 residues. The CDR3 DNA reads as TGTGCCAGCTCCGGGGTTTTCACCTACAATGAGCAGTTCTTC. Translation gives CASSGVFTYNEQFF. The full variable domain, with the rest looked up from reference TRBV25-1 and TRBJ2-1, is EADIYQTPRYLVIGTGKKITLECSQTMGHDKMYWYQQDPGMELHLIHYSYGVNSTEKGDLSSESTVSRIRTEHFPLTLESARPSHTSQYLCASSGVFTYNEQFFGPGTRLTVL.

The J gene is TRBJ2-5, the V gene TRBV5-1; the match to TRBD1 covers 10 bases. This CDR3 is 13 amino acids long. The germline V gene has CDR1 SGHRS and CDR2 YFSETQ. Trimming at V came to 5 bases and at J to 5 bases, leaving 3 bases not matched to a gene. The CDR3 region is CASSDRGQETQYF. The DNA for the CDR3 is TGCGCCAGCAGTGACAGGGGGCAGGAGACCCAGTACTTC.

In this sample, this clone turned up once. The chain is built from TRBV7-9 and TRBJ2-5; no definite D call. The germline gives CDR1 SEHNR, CDR2 FQNEAQ (reference sequence). CDR3 length: 13 residues. Trimming removed 3 bases at V and 1 base at J, with 6 bases between. In DNA, the CDR3 is TGTGCCAGCAGCTTTGACTTCCAAGAGACCCAGTACTTC. This codes for CASSFDFQETQYF.

The chain employs TRBV5-1 and TRBJ1-5; TRBD1 matches 8 bases. The germline V gene has CDR1 SGHRS and CDR2 YFSETQ. The CDR3 length is 17 residues. The V and J ends lost 4 bases and 3 bases, in that order; junction bases with no gene match: 12. CDR3 nucleotides: TGCGCCAGCAGCCCGGGAGCCGGGACAGGCGACAATCAGCCCCAGCATTTT. Translating gives CASSPGAGTGDNQPQHF.

The chain combines TRBV10-3 with TRBJ2-1, with unresolved D. The V end was cut by 2 bases, the J end by 1 base, with 18 bases between. Germline V gives CDR1 ENHRY, CDR2 SYGVKD. The CDR3 runs 18 residues. CDR3: CAISEKGKYVKSYNEQFF. In DNA, the CDR3 is TGTGCCATCAGTGAGAAGGGCAAGTATGTAAAGTCCTACAATGAGCAGTTCTTC.

V gene TRBV28 combines with J gene TRBJ2-1; D is possibly TRBD1 or TRBD2 (5 bases each). Germline assignment: CDR1 MDHEN and CDR2 SYDVKM. Deletions cut 8 bases from V and 1 base from J, with 15 bases between. This CDR3 is built from 15 residues. CDR3 sequence: CASDSRGLSYNEQFF. The CDR3 DNA sequence: TGTGCCAGCGATAGTCGGGGCCTTTCCTACAATGAGCAGTTCTTC.

V and J are TRBV7-9 and TRBJ1-1, with TRBD1 matching over 8 bases. CDR1 and CDR2 (germline): SEHNR, FQNEAQ (reference sequence). Losses at the gene ends were 5 bases for V and 0 bases for J; bases not matched to a gene: 5. This CDR3 contains 15 residues. CDR3 nucleotide sequence: TGTGCCAGCAGCAACTGGACAGGGTTGAACACTGAAGCTTTCTTT. Translated, it gives CASSNWTGLNTEAFF.

V and J are TRBV10-3 and TRBJ1-4; TRBD1 is a possible D gene (5 bases). The CDR3 runs to 13 residues. V lost 6 bases, J lost 8 bases, and 13 bases lay in between. Germline loops: CDR1 ENHRY, CDR2 SYGVKD. The CDR3 nucleotides read TGTGCCATCAGCCCGGGACTCAGGGAAAAACTGTTTTTT. Translation: CAISPGLREKLFF.

The V gene is TRBV18, the J gene TRBJ2-7; D is undetermined. Trimming took off 3 bases at V and 4 bases at J, with 22 bases between the two ends. CDR3 length: 17 residues. CDR1 is KGHSH, CDR2 LQKENI, per germline. The CDR3 coding sequence is TGTGCCAGCTCACCTTTCGGTCCGGGCTCAAATGGGTACGAGCAGTACTTC. Its translation is CASSPFGPGSNGYEQYF. Drawing the rest from reference TRBV18 and TRBJ2-7, the complete variable domain is NAGVMQNPRHLVRRRGQEARLRCSPMKGHSHVYWYRQLPEEGLKFMVYLQKENIIDESGMPKERFSAEFPKEGPSILRIQQVVRGDSAAYFCASSPFGPGSNGYEQYFGPGTRLTVT.

This clone was picked up one time. The chain links TRBV7-8 to TRBJ1-2; D call uncertain. This CDR3 has 13 residues. V dropped 2 bases and J dropped 6 bases, with 10 bases sitting between them. Germline V gives CDR1 SGHVS, CDR2 FQNEAQ. The CDR3 nucleotides are TGTGCCAGCAGCTTAACTGGGTTGAATGGCTACACCTTC. The encoded protein is CASSLTGLNGYTF.

The chain is built from TRBV19 and TRBJ1-5; TRBD1 might be the D (6 bases). Germline V gene lookup returns CDR1 LNHDA and CDR2 SQIVND (reference sequence). CDR3 length: 14 residues. The V end was cut by 7 bases, the J end by 7 bases, with 17 bases between. The CDR3 nucleotides are TGTGCCAGTAAGCCCCGAGGGGGTAGGCAGCCCCAGCATTTT. This gives the protein CASKPRGGRQPQHF.

The J gene is TRBJ1-2, the V gene TRBV19; D remains unclear. Germline CDR1 is LNHDA and CDR2 is SQIVND (reference sequence). The CDR3 is 14 residues long. The V and J ends lost 3 bases and 2 bases respectively, with 10 bases between them. For the CDR3, the DNA is TGTGCCAGTAGTATGTGGGGAGTCAACTATGGCTACACCTTC. Its protein is CASSMWGVNYGYTF.

V usage is TRBV11-2 and J usage is TRBJ2-5; TRBD2 matches at 9 bases. Germline lookup yields CDR1 SGHAT and CDR2 FQNNGV. The CDR3 runs to 20 residues. Germline trimming cut 0 bases from V and 1 base from J; bases unmatched to any gene: 15. CDR3 in DNA: TGTGCCAGCAGCTTAGAATTGAGCGGCAGAGCGGGAGGACCCCAAGAGACCCAGTACTTC. Translation gives CASSLELSGRAGGPQETQYF.

V is TRBV7-9 and J is TRBJ2-7, with 7 bases that match TRBD1. In germline, CDR1 is SEHNR, CDR2 FQNEAQ (reference sequence). Germline trimming cut 4 bases from V and 3 bases from J; bases unmatched to any gene: 6. This CDR3 has 14 amino acids. The CDR3 sequence: CASSSDRKNYEQYF. The CDR3 nucleotides are TGTGCCAGCAGCTCGGACAGGAAGAACTACGAGCAGTACTTC.

V is TRBV7-8 and J is TRBJ1-3, with unresolved D. Germline values: CDR1 SGHVS, CDR2 FQNEAQ. Between the trimmed V and J ends, which lost 2 bases and 0 bases, there was a span of 8 bases. This CDR3 contains 15 residues. The CDR3 sequence: CASSLSPRSGNTIYF. The CDR3 nucleotides are TGTGCCAGCAGCTTATCCCCCCGCTCTGGAAACACCATATATTTT.

J is TRBJ1-1 and V is TRBV5-1, with 7 bases identical to TRBD1. Germline V gives CDR1 SGHRS, CDR2 YFSETQ. This CDR3 has 14 residues. Unmatched junction bases numbered 3, after V lost 3 bases and J lost 1 base. In nucleotides, the CDR3 is TGCGCCAGCAGCTGGGGGACAGCGAACACTGAAGCTTTCTTT. Translation gives CASSWGTANTEAFF. Full variable domain (rest looked up from reference TRBV5-1 and TRBJ1-1): KAGVTQTPRYLIKTRGQQVTLSCSPISGHRSVSWYQQTPGQGLQFLFEYFSETQRNKGNFPGRFSGRQFSNSRSEMNVSTLELGDSALYLCASSWGTANTEAFFGQGTRLTVV.

A single count supports this clone. In DNA, the CDR3 is TGTGCCACCAGCGGAGGATCTGGGGCCGGTCAGCCCCAGCATTTT. Its translation is CATSGGSGAGQPQHF. This sequence joins TRBV15 and TRBJ1-5; tentatively, D is TRBD1 (5 bases). V was clipped by 5 bases and J by 6 bases, with 17 bases between them. The CDR3 sequence is 15 residues long. Looked up from germline, CDR1 is LNHNV and CDR2 is YYDKDF (reference sequence).